This T cell receptor (beta chain) derives from a study of blood T cell repertoires in COVID-19 (TCRdb year 2020). With respect to the entire study: Samples from collaborators originated in the United States, Italy and Spain and spanned both the acute and convalescent phases of COVID-19. The prospective study material was composed of cDNA or gDNA derived from T cells, B-cell-depleted T cells, or PBMCs. The dataset comprised deeply sampled blood TCRbeta repertoires from subjects exposed to, actively infected with, or recovered from COVID-19. The repertoires were made available in a free public database intended to serve as a resource for research on the immune response to SARS-CoV-2. Samples were obtained from the ongoing ImmuneRACE study (first 160 participants) and from about 1,300 subjects provided by 6 global collaborators. A de-identified subject ID, COVID-19 status, age in years and sex were almost always included in the sample metadata. Where available, HLA class I and class II types were obtained from metadata supplied by the sample provider rather than from assay-based typing. Results and caveats for the whole study, not just this receptor: Clinical and demographic metadata were provided uncurated, with the amount varying by source and participant.

This clone was observed a few times. What antigen it recognizes has not been identified. The record has no base qualities; no much larger clone is one base away. Collaborating institutions collected whole blood in K2EDTA tubes following their own protocols. For TCRbeta analysis, collaborators shipped samples in one of three forms: frozen whole blood, isolated PBMCs, or DNA extracted from either of those sample types. The immunoSEQ Assay, a bias-controlled multiplex PCR, was used to amplify TCRbeta CDR3 regions from genomic DNA. The published analysis was carried out like this. The number of nucleated cells in each sample was estimated by amplification of reference gene primers within the assay. To quantify the absolute abundance of each unique TCRbeta CDR3 rearrangement, sequence reads were collapsed and filtered. For each sample, productive Simpson clonality was calculated by taking the square root of Simpson's diversity index across productive rearrangements. The immuneACCESS repertoire file appears here via TCRdb, limited to in-frame rearrangements. These files lack a portion of the clones; in checked studies, under half of the deficit traces to unresolved V genes, and the cause of the others is not known. Clonal size and the V and J genes are those of that table, whereas D and trimming came from the DNA. The sample yields 130,000 to 150,000 clones; under 80% were counted once. Together, the top ten hold around 4.4% of the sample.

Measured from the cysteine to the phenylalanine, the CDR3 is 15 residues long. Only CDR3 DNA is held: 45 bases, read in frame from base 1. CDR1 MNHEY and CDR2 SVGAGI are derived from the germline V gene. Trimming costs V 8 bases and J 3 bases, and their ends lie 14 bases apart. This clonotype was obtained from a man in his fifties or sixties with acute or convalescent COVID-19. The rearranged chain carries TRBV6-5 and TRBJ1-6; a confident D gene designation cannot be given. Sequencing was carried out using peripheral blood. The nucleotides read TGTGCCAGCGGACGGAGGACCAACTATAATTCACCCCTCCACTTT. Its protein is CASGRRTNYNSPLHF.